The clone carrying this T cell receptor beta chain was detected only a few times. What it binds is not known. The CDR3 length is 15 residues. V gave up 1 base and J gave up 5 bases; unmatched junction bases: 2. Germline CDR1 and CDR2: LGHNA and YSLEER. Investigators reverse transcribed all isolated RNA, so they sequenced expressed TCRB transcripts. The table came from immunoSEQ multiplex PCR; TCRdb's copy has only in-frame clones and leaves some out. The sample holds 160,000 or so clones, about 9.8% seen once. The data were obtained in a study of beta chain features in type 1 diabetes. About the research overall: The examined sorted cells totaled approximately 100 million across samples. Whole-study results and caveats: Reduced insertions and increased deletions marked VDJ junctions in type 1 diabetes patients. Using cDNA template may skew counts toward highly expressing activated cells. Equally in patients and controls, shorter templates might have been favored by PCR.

The receptor comes from a woman aged 18-35 years in good health. The material sequenced was central memory CD4+ T cells from blood. V and J are TRBV4-3 and TRBJ1-4, with 9 bases lining up with TRBD1. The CDR3 DNA follows: TGCGCCAGCAGCCAAGGTGGGACAGGGAATGAAAAACTGTTTTTT. Its translation is CASSQGGTGNEKLFF.